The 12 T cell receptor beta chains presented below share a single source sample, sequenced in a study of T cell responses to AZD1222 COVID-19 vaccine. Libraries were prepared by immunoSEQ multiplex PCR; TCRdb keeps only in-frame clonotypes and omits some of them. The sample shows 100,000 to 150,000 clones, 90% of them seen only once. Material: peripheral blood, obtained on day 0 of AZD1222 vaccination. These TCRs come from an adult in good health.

The CDR3 loop reads CASSEWASGYEQYF. The CDR3 DNA follows: TGCGCCAGCAGTGAATGGGCTAGCGGCTACGAGCAGTACTTC. V gene TRBV10-2 combines with J gene TRBJ2-7; TRBD2 agrees at 7 bases. The V gene end was trimmed by 3 bases and the J gene end by 3 bases; junction bases not matched to a gene: 5. From germline, CDR1 is WSHSY and CDR2 SAAADI. CDR3 size: 14 residues.

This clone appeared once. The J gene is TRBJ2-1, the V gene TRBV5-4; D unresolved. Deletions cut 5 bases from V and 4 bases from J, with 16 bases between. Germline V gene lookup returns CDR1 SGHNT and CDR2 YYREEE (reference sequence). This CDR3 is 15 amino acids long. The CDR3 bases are TGTGCCAGCAGTTTCCAGGCCAGGAGTTACAATGAGCAGTTCTTC. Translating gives CASSFQARSYNEQFF.

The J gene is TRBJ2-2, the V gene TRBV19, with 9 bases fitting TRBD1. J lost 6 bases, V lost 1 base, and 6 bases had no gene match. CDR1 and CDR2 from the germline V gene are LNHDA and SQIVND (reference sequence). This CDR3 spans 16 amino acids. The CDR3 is CASSIVGTGPAGELFF. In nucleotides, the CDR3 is TGTGCCAGTAGTATAGTCGGGACAGGGCCCGCCGGGGAGCTGTTTTTT.

CDR3 DNA: TGTGCCAGCAGCAAAGTGTGTCAGGGTCCCCGGCCTCTCGAGCAGTACTTC. Residues: CASSKVCQGPRPLEQYF. The rearrangement uses TRBV21-1 and TRBJ2-7; the table's D call, TRBD1, was not checked against the DNA. TRBV21-1 is flagged as a pseudogene. The CDR3 totals 17 residues.

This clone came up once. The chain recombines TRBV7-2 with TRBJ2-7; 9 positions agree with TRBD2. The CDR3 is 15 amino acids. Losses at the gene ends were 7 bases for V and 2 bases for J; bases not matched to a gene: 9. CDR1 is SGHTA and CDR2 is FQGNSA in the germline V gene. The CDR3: CASTPRLAETYEQYF. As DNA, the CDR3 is TGTGCCAGCACCCCCCGACTAGCGGAAACCTACGAGCAGTACTTC.

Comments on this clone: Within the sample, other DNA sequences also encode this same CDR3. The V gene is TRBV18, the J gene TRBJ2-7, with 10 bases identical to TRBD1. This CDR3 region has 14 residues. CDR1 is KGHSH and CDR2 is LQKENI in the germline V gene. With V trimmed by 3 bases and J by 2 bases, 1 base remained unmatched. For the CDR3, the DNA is TGTGCCAGCTCACCCGGACAGGGGGCCTACGAGCAGTACTTC. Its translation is CASSPGQGAYEQYF.

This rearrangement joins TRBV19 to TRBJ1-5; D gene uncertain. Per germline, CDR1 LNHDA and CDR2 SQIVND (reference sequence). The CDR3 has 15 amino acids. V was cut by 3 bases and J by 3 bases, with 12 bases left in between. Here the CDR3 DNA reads TGTGCCAGTAGTATTGGGAACAGCAACAATCAGCCCCAGCATTTT. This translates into CASSIGNSNNQPQHF.

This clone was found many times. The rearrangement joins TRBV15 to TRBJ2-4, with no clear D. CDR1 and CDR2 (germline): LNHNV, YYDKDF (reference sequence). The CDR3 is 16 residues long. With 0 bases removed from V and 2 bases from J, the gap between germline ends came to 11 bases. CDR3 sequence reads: CATSRDTSESKNIQYF. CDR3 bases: TGTGCCACCAGCAGAGATACCAGCGAATCCAAAAACATTCAGTACTTC.

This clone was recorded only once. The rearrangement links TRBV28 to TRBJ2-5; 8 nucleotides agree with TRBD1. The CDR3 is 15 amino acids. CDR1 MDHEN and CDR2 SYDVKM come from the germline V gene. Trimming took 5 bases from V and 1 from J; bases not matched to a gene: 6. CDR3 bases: TGTGCCAGCAGTCTACCCGGACAGGGCCAAGAGACCCAGTACTTC. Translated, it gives CASSLPGQGQETQYF.

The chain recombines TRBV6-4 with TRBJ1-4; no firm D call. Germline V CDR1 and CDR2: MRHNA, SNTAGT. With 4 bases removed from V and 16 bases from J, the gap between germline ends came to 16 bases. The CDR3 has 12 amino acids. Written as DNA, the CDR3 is TGTGCCAGCAGTGGGGCGGGTAGGGAGCGGTTTTTT. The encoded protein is CASSGAGRERFF.

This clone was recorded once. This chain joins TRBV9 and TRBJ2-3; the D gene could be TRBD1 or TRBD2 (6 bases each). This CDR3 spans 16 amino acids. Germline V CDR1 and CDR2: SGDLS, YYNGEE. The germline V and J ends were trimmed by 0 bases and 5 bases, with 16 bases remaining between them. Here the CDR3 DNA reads TGTGCCAGCAGCGTAGCGGCGGGACGAGGGGGAGATACGCAGTATTTT. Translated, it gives CASSVAAGRGGDTQYF.

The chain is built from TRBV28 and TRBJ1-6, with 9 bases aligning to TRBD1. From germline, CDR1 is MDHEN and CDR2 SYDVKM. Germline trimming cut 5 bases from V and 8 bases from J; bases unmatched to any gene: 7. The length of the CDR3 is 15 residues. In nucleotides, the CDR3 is TGTGCCAGCAGTGTGGACAGGGGAGGGTATTCACCCCTCCACTTT. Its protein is CASSVDRGGYSPLHF.